This is a list of T cell receptor beta chains from one sample in a study of a mutant IDH1 vaccine in newly diagnosed glioma. Measured with immunoSEQ multiplex PCR; TCRdb has only the in-frame clones, and not every one. The profile shows tens of thousands of clones, more than 85% of them singletons. Sequencing used PBMCs, obtained from a glioma patient treated with radiotherapy, temozolomide or both. These receptor sequences come from a man aged 25-40 years with glioma. Both conserved end residues are trimmed from each CDR3.

V gene: TRBV2
CDR3 protein: ASSPGTSRSTDTQY

V gene: TRBV11-2
CDR3 protein: ASSKAGPGPEQF

V gene: TRBV2
CDR3 protein: ASSDGRETQY

V gene: TRBV18
CDR3 protein: ASSGRTGDISYEQY

V gene: TRBV10-1
CDR3 protein: ASTESSYNEQF

V gene: TRBV5-8
CDR3 protein: ASSLGRSQPQH

V gene: TRBV6-5
CDR3 protein: ASSNTDTQY

V gene: TRBV11-2
CDR3 protein: ASSSLSGTTNTGELF

V gene: TRBV29-1
CDR3 protein: SVGRDRGTDTQY

V gene: TRBV10-3
CDR3 protein: AIRGQSNTGELF

V gene: TRBV27
CDR3 protein: ASSLQGHNEQY

V gene: TRBV9
CDR3 protein: ASSVGTGGSEKLF

V gene: TRBV5-1
CDR3 protein: ASSLEWDSTNYGYT

V gene: TRBV30
CDR3 protein: AWSVGSSYEQY

V gene: TRBV14
CDR3 protein: ASSLTGEADTQY

V gene: TRBV13
CDR3 protein: ASSLRPYTGELF

V gene: TRBV5-1
CDR3 protein: ASSLRGDSYEQY

V gene: TRBV19
CDR3 protein: ASSVGQYGYT

V gene: TRBV19
CDR3 protein: ASKWGGGVGLDTQY

V gene: TRBV11-2
CDR3 protein: ASSLEAEAF

V gene: TRBV7-9
CDR3 protein: ASSFRTGGGTEAF

V gene: TRBV11-3
CDR3 protein: ASSLDTQETQY

V gene: TRBV6-5
CDR3 protein: ASSYGFQGKNTEAF

V gene: TRBV30
CDR3 protein: AWGGTGPDYSNQPQH

V gene: TRBV18
CDR3 protein: ASSPPIREGGNTIY

V gene: TRBV7-9
CDR3 protein: ASSLGTSGLYNEQF

V gene: TRBV18
CDR3 protein: ASSPLTGGGTEAF

V gene: TRBV6-6
CDR3 protein: ASSLPYADTQY

V gene: TRBV10-2
CDR3 protein: ASTPLGRDGYT

V gene: TRBV18
CDR3 protein: ASSPLTGVTDGGYT

V gene: TRBV18
CDR3 protein: ASSTAQETQY

V gene: TRBV7-6
CDR3 protein: ASSSPLGGETQY

V gene: TRBV5-6
CDR3 protein: ASSHDRVSYT

V gene: TRBV6-5
CDR3 protein: ASSYGVNGYT

V gene: TRBV4-1
CDR3 protein: ASSQRTSGNTGELF

V gene: TRBV4-1
CDR3 protein: ASSQDPNQPQH

V gene: TRBV6-4
CDR3 protein: ASSDLAGGPEQY

V gene: TRBV20-1
CDR3 protein: KGESDEQY

V gene: TRBV18
CDR3 protein: ASSPNSGLQNEQF

V gene: TRBV30
CDR3 protein: AWSRQGERGYT

V gene: TRBV7-9
CDR3 protein: ASSLEGGRGAF

V gene: TRBV19
CDR3 protein: ASRLLPGQGADTQY

V gene: TRBV5-4
CDR3 protein: ASSLAGLEQF

V gene: TRBV30
CDR3 protein: AWSGPDRIHQPQH

V gene: TRBV7-6
CDR3 protein: ASSPERGRDTEAF

V gene: TRBV10-3
CDR3 protein: AISEPPTAYGYT

V gene: TRBV6-6
CDR3 protein: ASSPRLAGIYEQY

V gene: TRBV27
CDR3 protein: ASSSAGTGWNEQF

V gene: TRBV4-1
CDR3 protein: ASSQVNNEQF

V gene: TRBV7-9
CDR3 protein: ASSSSAGFSTDTQY